A single sample is the source of the 10 T cell receptor beta chains below, sequenced in a study of blood T cell repertoires in COVID-19. Clones were sequenced by immunoSEQ multiplex PCR, and TCRdb holds only the in-frame ones, with some missing. This table has 200,000 to 250,000 clones, 86% appearing once. Sequenced sample: peripheral blood. The receptor source for this set is a man aged 55 to 70 with acute or convalescent COVID-19.

This chain links TRBV5-1 with TRBJ2-7, with 13 bases matching TRBD2. Unmatched junction bases numbered 9, after V lost 2 bases and J lost 7 bases. Germline CDR1 SGHRS, CDR2 YFSETQ. The CDR3 is made up of 16 amino acids. The CDR3 DNA sequence: TGCGCCAGCAGCTTAAGGGTCGGGACTAGCGGGGAAGAGCAGTACTTC. This sequence encodes CASSLRVGTSGEEQYF.

A few counts support this clone. The sample contains more than one DNA sequence encoding this CDR3. V and J are TRBV24-1 and TRBJ2-7; 9 nucleotides agree with TRBD1. J was trimmed by 3 bases and V by 3 bases; bases with no gene match: 2. Germline CDR1 reads KGHDR; CDR2 reads SFDVKD. The CDR3 consists of 14 residues. CDR3 sequence (DNA): TGTGCCACCAGTGATGCGGACAGGGGCTACGAGCAGTACTTC. This codes for CATSDADRGYEQYF.

The rearrangement joins TRBV13 to TRBJ2-5; the D is unclear. In germline, CDR1 is PRHDT, CDR2 FYEKMQ (reference sequence). This CDR3 has 15 residues. With 0 bases removed from V and 1 base from J, the gap between germline ends came to 9 bases. Written as DNA, the CDR3 is TGTGCCAGCAGCTTAGGAGCGCCGAGCCAAGAGACCCAGTACTTC. Protein sequence: CASSLGAPSQETQYF. Supplemented by reference TRBV13 and TRBJ2-5, the full variable domain reads AAGVIQSPRHLIKEKRETATLKCYPIPRHDTVYWYQQGPGQDPQFLISFYEKMQSDKGSIPDRFSAQQFSDYHSELNMSSLELGDSALYFCASSLGAPSQETQYFGPGTRLLVL.

The chain is built from TRBV6-6 and TRBJ2-1, with TRBD2 as a possible D gene (6 bases). The CDR3 covers 15 residues. From germline, CDR1 is MNHNY and CDR2 SVGAGI (reference sequence). Trimming left V 4 bases short and J 0 bases short, with 10 bases between. CDR3 DNA sequence: TGTGCCAGCAGTTTAGCGGCAAGCTCCTACAATGAGCAGTTCTTC. Translated, it gives CASSLAASSYNEQFF.

The rearrangement uses TRBV7-9 and TRBJ1-2, with a possible D match to TRBD1 (5 bases). The germline V gene has CDR1 SEHNR and CDR2 FQNEAQ (reference sequence). The V gene lost 5 bases and the J gene lost 4 bases, with 11 bases spanning the gap. The CDR3 has 13 amino acids. The CDR3 DNA sequence: TGTGCCAGCAGCAAGACAGCTTTCTATGGCTACACCTTC. As protein: CASSKTAFYGYTF.

The V call is TRBV5-4, the J call TRBJ1-4; 8 bases align to TRBD1. The CDR3 has 14 amino acids. CDR1 is SGHNT and CDR2 is YYREEE in the germline V gene (reference sequence). The V and J ends lost 0 bases and 6 bases, in that order; junction bases with no gene match: 1. CDR3 coding DNA: TGTGCCAGCAGCTTGGACAGGGGGGATGAAAAACTGTTTTTT. It encodes CASSLDRGDEKLFF.

This clone was recorded once. The chain is built from TRBV11-3 and TRBJ2-7; TRBD1 aligns across 7 bases. Germline lookup yields CDR1 SGHNT and CDR2 YENEEA. The ends lost 6 bases at V and 6 bases at J; junction bases unmatched: 5. This CDR3 has 12 residues. CDR3 DNA: TGTGCCAGCAGGGAAGACAGGGCCGAGCAGTACTTC. Protein: CASREDRAEQYF.

The rearrangement joins TRBV28 to TRBJ2-3, with 9 bases that match TRBD2. With V trimmed by 2 bases and J by 6 bases, 9 bases remained unmatched. Germline lookup yields CDR1 MDHEN and CDR2 SYDVKM. The CDR3 is made up of 16 amino acids. CDR3 bases: TGTGCCAGCAGTTTACCCGGCGGGAGGGTTGCGGATACGCAGTATTTT. The encoded protein is CASSLPGGRVADTQYF.

The chain couples TRBV5-1 to TRBJ2-5; TRBD2 matches 11 bases. V shed 0 bases and J 2 bases; nucleotides not matched to a gene: 18. This CDR3 is built from 21 residues. Germline V gives CDR1 SGHRS, CDR2 YFSETQ. CDR3 bases: TGCGCCAGCAGCTTGGAGCCTAGCGGGAGGATGGCCCCTTCGCCACAAGAGACCCAGTACTTC. This codes for CASSLEPSGRMAPSPQETQYF.

This clone occurred a few times. The CDR3 nucleotides read TGTGCCAGCAGCTCCCCTGGCAGGGGCGAGCAGTACTTC. It translates to CASSSPGRGEQYF. The rearrangement links TRBV28 to TRBJ2-7; tentatively, D is TRBD1 (6 bases). The CDR3 length is 13 residues. V was cut by 6 bases and J by 6 bases, with 15 bases left in between. CDR1 and CDR2 from the germline V gene are MDHEN and SYDVKM.